In this sample, the clone carrying this T cell receptor beta chain turned up a few times. Its antigen is not known. This sample is part of a study of blood T cells in healthy people across ages. General study results and limits: As age increased, TCR beta diversity per million T cells fell in a roughly linear fashion.

The second PCR ran roughly 7 to 11 cycles with a sample-barcoded 5' primer and J-beta primers. Each sample yielded at least 2.5 million CDR3-containing paired-end reads. One entry per CDR3 protein results from TCRdb running MiXCR on the 5' RACE reads. The sample lists about 640,000 distinct CDR3 sequences; 58% were seen once. The CDR3 totals 15 residues. Unmatched junction bases numbered 2, after V lost 1 base and J lost 2 bases. Germline assignment: CDR1 MNHNS and CDR2 SASEGT. The source is a man between 60 and 70 years old in good health. The chain couples TRBV6-1 to TRBJ2-5; 9 positions agree with TRBD2. Sequencing was performed on blood. Here the CDR3 DNA reads TGTGCCAGCAGTGAAGTAACTAGCGGGCAAGAGACCCAGTACTTC. As protein: CASSEVTSGQETQYF.